This T cell receptor (beta chain) was retrieved from a study of cytomegalovirus exposure and HLA in healthy donors. General study points: Investigators reported around 150 TCR beta chains as tied to cytomegalovirus.

The PCR had 60 Vbeta and 13 Jbeta primers. Clones were sequenced by immunoSEQ multiplex PCR, and TCRdb holds only the in-frame ones, with some missing. The sample carries some 200,000 clones, roughly 80% recorded once. The CDR3 is 15 amino acids. Germline V gives CDR1 MDHEN, CDR2 SYDVKM. V was shortened by 1 base and J by 4 bases, with 13 bases between the two germline ends. As regards this clone: Antigen specificity is unknown.

The TCR comes from a man aged 40-49 years in good health and CMV-seronegative. This chain links TRBV28 with TRBJ1-2; D uncertain. Input material: PBMCs. This CDR3 is CASSLYGDLVYGYTF. The CDR3 bases are TGTGCCAGCAGTTTATACGGGGATTTAGTCTATGGCTACACCTTC.